These 32 T cell receptor beta chains share one sample of origin, sequenced in a study of blood T cell repertoires in COVID-19. Assay used: immunoSEQ multiplex PCR; TCRdb lists only in-frame clones, some missing. The sample lists roughly 79,000 clones, about nine tenths occurring once. What was sequenced was peripheral blood. These receptors were collected from a woman in her 50s with acute or convalescent COVID-19.

The chain couples TRBV6-2 or TRBV6-3 to TRBJ1-2; TRBD1 matches 7 bases. Germline CDR1 and CDR2: MNHEY and SVGEGT. V trimming: 6 bases; J trimming: 2 bases; junction bases outside the gene matches: 3. The CDR3 length is 13 residues. CDR3 loop: CASSPGQNYGYTF. Here the CDR3 DNA reads TGTGCCAGCAGCCCGGGACAGAACTATGGCTACACCTTC.

This chain links TRBV5-1 with TRBJ2-2; 7 bases fit TRBD1. From germline, CDR1 is SGHRS and CDR2 YFSETQ. V was pared by 1 base and J by 6 bases, with 9 bases of the junction left unmatched. The length of the CDR3 is 16 residues. CDR3 sequence: CASSLSPDRAAGELFF. CDR3 nucleotide sequence: TGCGCCAGCAGCTTGTCCCCAGACAGGGCGGCCGGGGAGCTGTTTTTT.

The chain has TRBV27 and TRBJ1-1; D perhaps matches TRBD1 (5 bases). CDR1 MNHEY and CDR2 SMNVEV come from the germline V gene (reference sequence). This CDR3 contains 14 residues. Trimming removed 0 bases from V and 0 bases from J, with 5 bases in between. The CDR3 region is CASSLSGVNTEAFF. The CDR3 bases are TGTGCCAGCAGTTTATCAGGGGTGAACACTGAAGCTTTCTTT.

This clone was counted once. This sequence joins TRBV18 and TRBJ2-1, with no clear D. The CDR3 consists of 13 residues. V was pared by 6 bases and J by 7 bases, with 13 bases between. The germline V gene encodes CDR1 KGHSH and CDR2 LQKENI. The CDR3 loop reads CASSELKVNEQFF. CDR3 DNA sequence: TGTGCCAGCTCCGAACTAAAGGTGAATGAGCAGTTCTTC.

This clone has a single count. The chain has TRBV7-2 and TRBJ2-1, with TRBD2 matching 7 bases. The CDR3 contains 13 residues. Per the germline V gene, CDR1 is SGHTA and CDR2 is FQGNSA. V gave up 5 bases and J gave up 6 bases; unmatched junction bases: 4. This CDR3 is CASSLERGNEQFF. DNA of the CDR3: TGTGCCAGCAGCCTCGAGCGGGGCAATGAGCAGTTCTTC.

This clone is a singleton in its sample. This sequence joins TRBV27 and TRBJ1-5; the D is unclear. The CDR3 is made up of 14 amino acids. From germline, CDR1 is MNHEY and CDR2 SMNVEV (reference sequence). Deletions cut 5 bases from V and 6 bases from J, with 14 bases between. CDR3 DNA sequence: TGTGCCAGCAGTCTCTCCTACTCGGGTCAGCCCCAGCATTTT. Translation: CASSLSYSGQPQHF.

The chain is built from TRBV2 and TRBJ2-7; D might be TRBD2 (6 bases). Germline lookup yields CDR1 SNHLY and CDR2 FYNNEI. V was shortened by 8 bases and J by 5 bases, with 19 bases between the two germline ends. This CDR3 has 14 amino acids. CDR3 in DNA: TGTGCCAGCGAAGAGACTAGGAGTAGAAACGAGCAGTACTTC. Translation: CASEETRSRNEQYF.

The V and J genes are TRBV25-1 and TRBJ1-3; D gene unclear. Germline V gene sequence: CDR1 MGHDK, CDR2 SYGVNS. V dropped 1 base and J dropped 0 bases, with 16 bases sitting between them. CDR3 length equals 18 residues. The CDR3 here is CASSEFEWAGDSGNTIYF. CDR3 bases: TGTGCCAGCAGTGAATTCGAGTGGGCGGGAGACTCTGGAAACACCATATATTTT.

This chain joins TRBV19 and TRBJ1-1, with unresolved D. Germline loops: CDR1 LNHDA, CDR2 SQIVND (reference sequence). There are 15 residues in the CDR3. V lost 4 bases to trimming and J lost 2 bases, with 14 bases between them. CDR3 residues: CASSRFTAKNTEAFF. CDR3 in DNA: TGTGCCAGTAGTAGGTTCACAGCAAAAAACACTGAAGCTTTCTTT.

The chain has TRBV5-1 and TRBJ2-7, with D perhaps matching TRBD2 (6 bases). Deletions cut 1 base from V and 6 bases from J, with 17 bases between. CDR1 is SGHRS, CDR2 YFSETQ, per germline. The CDR3 is made up of 15 amino acids. In DNA form, the CDR3 reads TGCGCCAGCAGCTTGTTACAGTCCGGGGGACGCGAGCAGTACTTC. Translation: CASSLLQSGGREQYF.

The genes are TRBV5-1 and TRBJ1-1, with a possible D match to TRBD1 (6 bases). The CDR3 has 14 amino acids. CDR1 SGHRS and CDR2 YFSETQ come from the germline V gene. With 4 bases removed from V and 2 bases from J, the gap between germline ends came to 12 bases. DNA of the CDR3: TGCGCCAGCAGCCCGGACAGCTTTAACACTGAAGCTTTCTTT. It yields the protein CASSPDSFNTEAFF.

The V call is TRBV28, the J call TRBJ2-2; 11 bases map to TRBD1. Germline CDR1 is MDHEN and CDR2 is SYDVKM. The CDR3 runs 18 residues. Trimming cost V 7 bases and J 2 bases; bases outside gene matches: 12. CDR3 DNA: TGTGCCAGCAATCCCTGGGGGGGACAGGGGGAAAACACCGGGGAGCTGTTTTTT. This sequence encodes CASNPWGGQGENTGELFF.

The chain couples TRBV10-2 to TRBJ2-3; 12 bases line up with TRBD2. The CDR3 has 16 amino acids. The V segment lost 4 bases and the J segment 5 bases; nucleotides outside the gene matches: 7. Germline V gives CDR1 WSHSY, CDR2 SAAADI. The CDR3 loop is CASSAGTSGQGDTQYF. In DNA form, the CDR3 reads TGCGCCAGCAGTGCCGGGACTAGCGGGCAAGGAGATACGCAGTATTTT.

This chain links TRBV4-1 with TRBJ1-5, with D possibly TRBD1 on 6 matching bases. Per the germline V gene, CDR1 is MGHRA and CDR2 is YSYEKL. There are 15 residues in the CDR3. V lost 4 bases and J 3 bases, leaving 13 bases between the germline ends. The CDR3 region is CASSPTGGDNQPQHF. The CDR3 DNA follows: TGCGCCAGCAGCCCGACAGGAGGCGACAATCAGCCCCAGCATTTT.

The chain links TRBV5-6 to TRBJ1-6; D is possibly TRBD1 (6 bases). The V gene's germline CDR1 is SGHDT and CDR2 YYEEEE. The CDR3 extends over 15 amino acids. V was clipped by 6 bases and J by 3 bases, with 13 bases between them. DNA of the CDR3: TGTGCCAGCACTCTTAAGGACAGCTATAATTCACCCCTCCACTTT. This codes for CASTLKDSYNSPLHF.

The chain combines TRBV5-1 with TRBJ2-6; the D is unclear. The V gene's germline CDR1 is SGHRS and CDR2 YFSETQ. V lost 4 bases to trimming and J lost 2 bases, with 10 bases between them. The CDR3 is 15 amino acids. CDR3 nucleotide sequence: TGCGCCAGCAGCCCCGGAGTCACTGGGGCCAACGTCCTGACTTTC. This codes for CASSPGVTGANVLTF.

The chain recombines TRBV19 with TRBJ2-7; D is possibly TRBD1 (7 bases). Per germline, CDR1 LNHDA and CDR2 SQIVND (reference sequence). The CDR3 loop spans 14 amino acids. The ends were cut back, 4 bases at V and 5 bases at J, with 15 bases in the middle. CDR3 in DNA: TGTGCCAGTAGTACACCTGGAGGGGGCCACGAGCAGTACTTC. Translation gives CASSTPGGGHEQYF.

The CDR3 sequence: CASTPGGSLNTDTQYF. DNA of the CDR3: TGTGCCAGCACCCCGGGCGGGAGTCTCAACACAGATACGCAGTATTTT. The chain joins TRBV28 to TRBJ2-3; 7 positions agree with TRBD2. This CDR3 is 16 amino acids long. J was trimmed by 2 bases and V by 7 bases; bases with no gene match: 12. Germline assignment: CDR1 MDHEN and CDR2 SYDVKM.

This sequence joins TRBV30 and TRBJ1-1; D may be TRBD1 (6 bases). V was clipped by 4 bases and J by 5 bases, with 11 bases between them. Germline V lookup: CDR1 GTSNPN, CDR2 SVGIG (reference sequence). The CDR3 has 12 residues. CDR3 amino acids: CAWKFGQTEAFF. CDR3 bases: TGTGCCTGGAAATTCGGACAGACTGAAGCTTTCTTT.

This rearrangement joins TRBV27 to TRBJ1-1; tentatively, D is TRBD1 (5 bases). This CDR3 has 16 residues. Germline V gives CDR1 MNHEY, CDR2 SMNVEV (reference sequence). V lost 5 bases, J lost 5 bases, and 21 bases lay in between. This CDR3 is CASSSGRRGLGTEAFF. CDR3 sequence (DNA): TGTGCCAGCAGTAGCGGCCGACGGGGGTTGGGGACTGAAGCTTTCTTT.

This clone was seen just once. The gene calls are TRBV19 and TRBJ2-3; D is unclear. Germline V gene lookup returns CDR1 LNHDA and CDR2 SQIVND (reference sequence). Trimming left V 4 bases short and J 0 bases short, with 5 bases between. This CDR3 is built from 13 residues. The CDR3, as DNA: TGTGCCAGTAGTAGTCCAAGCACAGATACGCAGTATTTT. Its translation is CASSSPSTDTQYF.

The chain uses TRBV2 and TRBJ1-2, with D tentatively TRBD1 (5 bases). V was cut by 8 bases and J by 8 bases, with 15 bases left in between. CDR3 size: 12 residues. Germline CDR1 is SNHLY and CDR2 is FYNNEI. CDR3 sequence (DNA): TGTGCCAGCCGGGGGGATTCTAGGGGCTACACCTTC. Residues: CASRGDSRGYTF.

V and J are TRBV6-6 and TRBJ1-1; perhaps TRBD1 as D (6 bases). V was cut by 0 bases and J by 7 bases, with 9 bases left in between. The CDR3 has 13 amino acids. Germline CDR1 MNHNY, CDR2 SVGAGI (reference sequence). The CDR3 DNA is TGTGCCAGCAGTTACTCGAGGGGGGGTGAAGCTTTCTTT. It codes for CASSYSRGGEAFF.

The rearrangement joins TRBV5-6 to TRBJ2-3, with 11 bases that match TRBD1. Germline lookup yields CDR1 SGHDT and CDR2 YYEEEE. V gave up 7 bases and J gave up 2 bases; unmatched junction bases: 0. The CDR3 length is 13 residues. As DNA, the CDR3 is TGTGCCAGCGGACAGGGGGCCACAGATACGCAGTATTTT. It codes for CASGQGATDTQYF.

The chain joins TRBV3-1 (or the pseudogene TRBV3-2) to TRBJ2-7; 9 bases match TRBD1. CDR3 length: 14 amino acids. With V trimmed by 2 bases and J by 2 bases, 1 base remained unmatched. Germline-derived CDR1 and CDR2 are LGHDT and YNNKEL (reference sequence). The CDR3 protein is CASSQRQGAYEQYF. The CDR3 DNA reads as TGTGCCAGCAGCCAACGACAGGGGGCCTACGAGCAGTACTTC.

The chain has TRBV7-9 and TRBJ2-7; D uncertain. The CDR3 totals 12 residues. Germline CDR1 SEHNR, CDR2 FQNEAQ (reference sequence). Trimming shortened V by 4 bases and J by 6 bases, and 10 bases separated the two germline ends. In DNA form, the CDR3 reads TGTGCCAGCAGCTCCACTACGGGCGAGCAGTACTTC. This translates into CASSSTTGEQYF. The full variable domain, with the rest looked up from reference TRBV7-9 and TRBJ2-7, is DTGVSQNPRHKITKRGQNVTFRCDPISEHNRLYWYRQTLGQGPEFLTYFQNEAQLEKSRLLSDRFSAERPKGSFSTLEIQRTEQGDSAMYLCASSSTTGEQYFGPGTRLTVT.

A word on this clone: Its ends do not fully match the called genes, so a read error is possible. The chain has TRBV7-7 and TRBJ2-5, with D possibly being TRBD1 (5 bases). This CDR3 region has 14 residues. Germline CDR1 reads SSHAT; CDR2 reads FNYEAQ (reference sequence). For the CDR3, the DNA is TGTGCTAGCAGCTTATCGAGGCAGGGAGAGACCCAGTACTTC. It codes for CASSLSRQGETQYF.

The J gene is TRBJ2-3, the V gene TRBV19; no clear D. Germline assignment: CDR1 LNHDA and CDR2 SQIVND (reference sequence). This CDR3 comprises 10 residues. Trimming took 11 bases from V and 1 from J, leaving 4 bases between them. CDR3 in amino acids: CAAGTDTQYF. CDR3 nucleotides: TGTGCCGCGGGCACAGATACGCAGTATTTT. Supplemented by reference TRBV19 and TRBJ2-3, the full variable domain reads DGGITQSPKYLFRKEGQNVTLSCEQNLNHDAMYWYRQDPGQGLRLIYYSQIVNDFQKGDIAEGYSVSREKKESFPLTVTSAQKNPTAFYLCAAGTDTQYFGPGTRLTVL.

V and J are TRBV10-3 and TRBJ2-4; tentatively, D is TRBD1 (6 bases). The CDR3 spans 13 residues. The germline CDR1 and CDR2 sequences are ENHRY and SYGVKD. Trimming pared 10 bases from V and 9 bases from J, leaving 19 bases between. The CDR3 nucleotides are TGTGCCAGCGCCGGATTGGGGGCGCCCATTCAGTACTTC. Translation: CASAGLGAPIQYF.

This clone was observed a handful of times. This sequence joins TRBV7-3 and TRBJ1-6; D perhaps matches TRBD1 (6 bases). The CDR3 sequence is 15 residues long. V was shortened by 2 bases and J by 6 bases, with 11 bases between the two germline ends. The germline gives CDR1 SGHTA, CDR2 FQGTGA. The chain's CDR3 is CASSLGAGVNSPLHF. CDR3 nucleotide sequence: TGTGCCAGCAGCTTAGGGGCAGGGGTTAATTCACCCCTCCACTTT.

This clone was seen a single time. The chain uses TRBV2 and TRBJ2-1; 8 nucleotides match TRBD2. This CDR3 contains 17 residues. V dropped 2 bases and J dropped 0; count of bases not matched to a gene: 6. Looked up from germline, CDR1 is SNHLY and CDR2 is FYNNEI. The CDR3 DNA sequence: TGTGCCAGCAGTGAACTCAGCGGGGGCCTCTCCTACAATGAGCAGTTCTTC. As protein: CASSELSGGLSYNEQFF. The full variable domain, rest sourced from reference TRBV2 and TRBJ2-1, is EPEVTQTPSHQVTQMGQEVILRCVPISNHLYFYWYRQILGQKVEFLVSFYNNEISEKSEIFDDQFSVERPDGSNFTLKIRSTKLEDSAMYFCASSELSGGLSYNEQFFGPGTRLTVL.

V is TRBV18 and J is TRBJ1-2; no reliable D call. V lost 2 bases and J 3 bases, leaving 13 bases between the germline ends. This CDR3 has 15 amino acids. CDR1 and CDR2 (germline): KGHSH, LQKENI. The CDR3 nucleotides are TGTGCCAGCTCACCAATTGCTGCTATAGACTATGGCTACACCTTC. This codes for CASSPIAAIDYGYTF. Based on the CDR3 plus reference TRBV18 and TRBJ1-2, the full variable domain is NAGVMQNPRHLVRRRGQEARLRCSPMKGHSHVYWYRQLPEEGLKFMVYLQKENIIDESGMPKERFSAEFPKEGPSILRIQQVVRGDSAAYFCASSPIAAIDYGYTFGSGTRLTVV.